Shown below are 20 T cell receptor beta chains from a single sample sequenced in a study of identical twins. TCRdb re-called the 5' RACE reads with MiXCR, one entry per CDR3 protein. Of approximately 530,000 distinct CDR3 sequences listed, around 22% were seen once; the top ten hold 0.45% to 0.5%. These same records also appear under a second study, on yellow fever vaccine responses in identical twins.

Sequencing input: CD4+ T cells sorted from blood. The receptors derive from a woman under 30 in good health.

The chain recombines TRBV20-1 with TRBJ1-1, with D uncertain. CDR3 length equals 12 residues. The germline CDR1 and CDR2 sequences are DFQATT and SNEGSKA (reference sequence). Trimming cost V 4 bases and J 7 bases, with 13 bases left between them. CDR3 nucleotide sequence: TGCAGTGCTATCCGTACCTCCAGTGAAGCTTTCTTT. This sequence encodes CSAIRTSSEAFF.

A few counts support this clonotype. The rearrangement links TRBV7-2 to TRBJ2-5, with 9 bases that match TRBD1. The germline V gene encodes CDR1 SGHTA and CDR2 FQGNSA. The trim removed 4 bases at V and 3 bases at J, leaving 9 bases unmatched. This CDR3 has 16 residues. The CDR3 nucleotides read TGTGCCAGCAGCTCCCCCGCCGGGACAGGGAAAGAGACCCAGTACTTC. Encoded protein: CASSSPAGTGKETQYF. Complete variable domain (other parts from reference TRBV7-2 and TRBJ2-5): GAGVSQSPSNKVTEKGKDVELRCDPISGHTALYWYRQSLGQGLEFLIYFQGNSAPDKSGLPSDRFSAERTGGSVSTLTIQRTQQEDSAVYLCASSSPAGTGKETQYFGPGTRLLVL.

CDR3 nucleotide sequence: TGTGCCAGCAGCCAAGATGCGGTCCCGAGGTCCGAGCAGTACTTC. It translates to CASSQDAVPRSEQYF. This rearrangement joins TRBV3-1 to TRBJ2-7; D remains unclear. CDR1 LGHDT and CDR2 YNNKEL come from the germline V gene (reference sequence). V was trimmed by 0 bases and J by 6 bases, leaving 15 bases between them. This CDR3 has 15 residues.

This clonotype was counted ten times or more. The chain links TRBV12-3 or TRBV12-4 to TRBJ2-1; D is unclear. V was pared by 3 bases and J by 8 bases, with 11 bases between. The CDR3 covers 13 residues. The CDR3 protein is CASSLDEQYEQFF. CDR3 bases: TGTGCCAGCAGTTTGGACGAGCAATATGAGCAGTTCTTC.

This clonotype was seen a handful of times. The CDR3, as DNA: TGTGCCAGCAGCTTGGACTCTCCCTACGAGCAGTACTTC. Its protein product is CASSLDSPYEQYF. The chain links TRBV7-9 to TRBJ2-7, with TRBD2 as a possible D gene (5 bases). The CDR3 length is 13 residues. Germline V gene sequence: CDR1 SEHNR, CDR2 FQNEAQ (reference sequence). Between the trimmed V and J ends, which lost 3 bases and 2 bases, there was a span of 8 bases.

The chain uses TRBV20-1 and TRBJ1-4; D gene unclear. Germline assignment: CDR1 DFQATT and CDR2 SNEGSKA (reference sequence). V lost 3 bases to trimming and J lost 8 bases, with 13 bases between them. The CDR3 covers 13 residues. The CDR3 DNA sequence: TGCAGTGCTAGTGGCCAGGCGGGAGAAAAACTGTTTTTT. This translates into CSASGQAGEKLFF.

The chain has TRBV3-1 and TRBJ1-1; weak D call: TRBD1 (5 bases). Germline values: CDR1 LGHDT, CDR2 YNNKEL (reference sequence). CDR3 length: 13 residues. Trimming shortened V by 3 bases and J by 4 bases, and 9 bases separated the two germline ends. CDR3 DNA: TGTGCCAGCAGCCAGGGGGGGATCACTGAAGCTTTCTTT. Encoded protein: CASSQGGITEAFF.

This clonotype has at least ten counts. The V gene is TRBV12-3 or TRBV12-4, the J gene TRBJ2-1, with a possible D match to TRBD1 (6 bases). Trimming took 6 bases from V and 2 from J, leaving 11 bases between them. The CDR3 runs 14 residues. The CDR3, as DNA: TGTGCCAGCAGCATGGGACACCCCTACAATGAGCAGTTCTTC. Amino acid sequence: CASSMGHPYNEQFF.

This chain uses TRBV10-3 with TRBJ2-7, with D maybe TRBD2 (7 bases). CDR3 size: 15 residues. Trimming left V 3 bases short and J 5 bases short, with 17 bases between. Germline loops: CDR1 ENHRY, CDR2 SYGVKD. The CDR3 coding sequence is TGTGCCATCAGTGACCAAGGACTAGGGGGGAACGAGCAGTACTTC. Residues: CAISDQGLGGNEQYF.

This clonotype came up a few times. This chain links TRBV5-1 with TRBJ1-1; 8 nucleotides match TRBD1. CDR3 length: 15 residues. Germline CDR1 reads SGHRS; CDR2 reads YFSETQ. The V and J ends lost 3 bases and 0 bases, in that order; junction bases with no gene match: 4. CDR3 in amino acids: CASSWRQGMNTEAFF. CDR3 sequence (DNA): TGCGCCAGCAGCTGGCGACAGGGGATGAACACTGAAGCTTTCTTT.

This chain uses TRBV7-7 with TRBJ2-2, with D possibly matching TRBD2 (6 bases). Per germline, CDR1 SSHAT and CDR2 FNYEAQ (reference sequence). Trimming removed 7 bases from V and 3 bases from J, with 15 bases in between. CDR3 length equals 15 residues. The CDR3 sequence: CASNLGTPDTGELFF. CDR3 DNA: TGTGCCAGCAACCTCGGGACTCCGGACACCGGGGAGCTGTTTTTT.

Only a few counts were recorded for this clonotype. V is TRBV5-1 and J is TRBJ1-1, with D tentatively TRBD1 (5 bases). The length of the CDR3 is 15 residues. Germline V gene data show CDR1 as SGHRS and CDR2 as YFSETQ. The V gene lost 3 bases and the J gene lost 3 bases, with 15 bases spanning the gap. The DNA for the CDR3 is TGCGCCAGCAGCTGGGAGGGGCGATTGTACACTGAAGCTTTCTTT. It yields the protein CASSWEGRLYTEAFF.

This clonotype is labeled medium-sized. The chain couples TRBV20-1 to TRBJ1-1, with unresolved D. The germline gives CDR1 DFQATT, CDR2 SNEGSKA (reference sequence). The ends were cut back, 0 bases at V and 0 bases at J, with 5 bases in the middle. The CDR3 covers 13 residues. The CDR3 DNA sequence: TGCAGTGCTAGAGATCTGGTGAACACTGAAGCTTTCTTT. Translation gives CSARDLVNTEAFF.

This clonotype has ten or more counts. V is TRBV6-1 and J is TRBJ2-1; 13 nucleotides match TRBD2. Losses at the gene ends were 6 bases for V and 3 bases for J; bases not matched to a gene: 11. This CDR3 comprises 18 residues. The germline V gene encodes CDR1 MNHNS and CDR2 SASEGT. The CDR3 here is CASSGGLAGLGRYNEQFF. CDR3 coding DNA: TGTGCCAGCAGCGGGGGACTAGCGGGATTGGGGCGCTACAATGAGCAGTTCTTC.

In its sample, this clonotype was seen a few times. The chain links TRBV7-9 to TRBJ2-2; 7 bases are shared with TRBD2. The CDR3 contains 14 residues. Trimming took 2 bases from V and 6 from J; bases not matched to a gene: 3. CDR1 SEHNR and CDR2 FQNEAQ come from the germline V gene (reference sequence). CDR3 DNA: TGTGCCAGCAGCTTAAGGCTAGCGGCCGGGGAGCTGTTTTTT. Encoded protein: CASSLRLAAGELFF.

This clonotype showed up just a few times. The chain uses TRBV20-1 and TRBJ2-3; 10 nucleotides match TRBD2. The CDR3 is 14 residues long. Germline V CDR1 and CDR2: DFQATT, SNEGSKA (reference sequence). V dropped 6 bases and J dropped 10; count of bases not matched to a gene: 13. The CDR3 spells CSAGSGREQTPQYF. The CDR3 coding sequence is TGCAGTGCAGGCAGCGGGAGGGAACAGACTCCGCAGTATTTT.

This clonotype was counted between two and nine times. The chain links TRBV6-5 to TRBJ2-5; no clear D. CDR1 is MNHEY, CDR2 SVGAGI, per germline. This CDR3 region has 15 residues. V was pared by 0 bases and J by 1 base, with 9 bases between. Here the CDR3 DNA reads TGTGCCAGCAGTTACTCGGGGATTCCCCAAGAGACCCAGTACTTC. This gives the protein CASSYSGIPQETQYF.

The genes are TRBV20-1 and TRBJ2-5; 14 nucleotides align to TRBD2. CDR3 size: 13 residues. The V gene end was trimmed by 8 bases and the J gene end by 3 bases; junction bases not matched to a gene: 2. Looked up from germline, CDR1 is DFQATT and CDR2 is SNEGSKA (reference sequence). CDR3 region: CSTGLAGEETQYF. CDR3 coding DNA: TGCAGTACGGGACTAGCGGGAGAAGAGACCCAGTACTTC.

The chain joins TRBV12-3 or TRBV12-4 to TRBJ2-7, with D tentatively TRBD2 (5 bases). V lost 5 bases, J lost 0 bases, and 14 bases lay in between. This CDR3 is 15 amino acids long. As DNA, the CDR3 is TGTGCCAGCAGTGATCCTCTTGGGAGCTCCTACGAGCAGTACTTC. Translation gives CASSDPLGSSYEQYF.

This clonotype was observed a handful of times. This chain links TRBV5-1 with TRBJ2-7; TRBD2 agrees at 9 bases. The trim removed 1 base at V and 3 bases at J, leaving 14 bases unmatched. CDR1 and CDR2 (germline): SGHRS, YFSETQ. The length of the CDR3 is 18 residues. The CDR3 region has the DNA TGCGCCAGCAGCTTGATCAGGGGACTAGCCAGGTCCTACTACGAGCAGTACGTC. Its translation: CASSLIRGLARSYYEQYV.